Below, one T cell receptor beta chain is given with its context. This entry belongs to a study of low-dose radiotherapy and immunotherapy resistance in tumors. The wider study: Cohort 2 patients were irradiated with 1 Gy every two weeks, reaching 13 Gy over 26 weeks. One day before radiation and immunotherapy, intravenous cyclophosphamide 200 mg/m2 was administered, with this repeated every two weeks.

Time point reported: after trial treatment. Treatment noted: LDRT plus nivolumab, ipilimumab, low-dose cyclophosphamide and aspirin (RACIN trial). Donors, who were enrolled in a single-arm phase I dose-escalation trial, received nivolumab, ipilimumab, aspirin, low-dose cyclophosphamide and low-dose radiotherapy. V was pared by 4 bases and J by 5 bases, with 14 bases of the junction left unmatched. This CDR3 spans 17 amino acids. CDR1 DFQATT and CDR2 SNEGSKA come from the germline V gene (reference sequence). Primers targeting TRAV and TRBV primed first-strand cDNA, covering alpha and beta chains. For amplifying TCRs, the PCR ran for about 22 cycles with Phusion, which was used together with a constant-region primer and the adapter on the V primers. In vitro transcription was used to amplify the isolated mRNA. TCRdb reprocessed the reads via MiXCR and lists one record per CDR3 protein. The repertoire has about 60,000 distinct CDR3 sequences, about 23% of them found once; the top ten carry around 6.5%.

The source was PBMCs, collected after low-dose radiotherapy plus immunotherapy. The rearrangement uses TRBV20-1 and TRBJ2-5, with 12 positions matching TRBD2. This TCR derives from a male donor with prostate cancer. The CDR3 DNA reads TGCAGTGCTACGGGGGTGGGGACTAGCGGGTCGAGGGAGACCCAGTACTTC. Amino acids: CSATGVGTSGSRETQYF.